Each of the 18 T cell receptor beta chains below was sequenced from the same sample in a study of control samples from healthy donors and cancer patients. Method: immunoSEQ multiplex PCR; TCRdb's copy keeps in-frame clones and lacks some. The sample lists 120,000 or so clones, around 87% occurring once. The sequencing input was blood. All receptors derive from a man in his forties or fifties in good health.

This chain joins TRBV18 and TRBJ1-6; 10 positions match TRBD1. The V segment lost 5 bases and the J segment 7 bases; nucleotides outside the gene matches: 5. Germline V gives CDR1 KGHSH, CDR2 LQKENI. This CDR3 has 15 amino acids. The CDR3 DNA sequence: TGTGCCAGCTCAAGGGACAGGGGAGGCAATTCACCCCTCCACTTT. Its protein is CASSRDRGGNSPLHF.

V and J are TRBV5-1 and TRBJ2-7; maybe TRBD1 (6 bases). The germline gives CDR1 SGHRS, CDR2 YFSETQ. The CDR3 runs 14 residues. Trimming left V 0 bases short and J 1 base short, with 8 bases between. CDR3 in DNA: TGCGCCAGCAGCTTGGTAGGACAGTCCTACGAGCAGTACTTC. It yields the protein CASSLVGQSYEQYF.

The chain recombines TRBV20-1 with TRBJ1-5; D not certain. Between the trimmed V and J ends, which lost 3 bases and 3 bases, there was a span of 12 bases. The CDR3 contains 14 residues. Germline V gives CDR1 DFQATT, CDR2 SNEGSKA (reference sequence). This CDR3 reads CSASGRDNNQPQHF. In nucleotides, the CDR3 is TGCAGTGCTAGTGGTAGGGATAACAATCAGCCCCAGCATTTT.

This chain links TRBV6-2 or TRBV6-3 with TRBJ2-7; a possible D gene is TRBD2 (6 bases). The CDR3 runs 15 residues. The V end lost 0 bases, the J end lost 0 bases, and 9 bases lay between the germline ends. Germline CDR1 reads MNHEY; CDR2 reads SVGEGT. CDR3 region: CASSYSRTNSYEQYF. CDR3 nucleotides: TGTGCCAGCAGTTACTCCCGGACTAACTCCTACGAGCAGTACTTC.

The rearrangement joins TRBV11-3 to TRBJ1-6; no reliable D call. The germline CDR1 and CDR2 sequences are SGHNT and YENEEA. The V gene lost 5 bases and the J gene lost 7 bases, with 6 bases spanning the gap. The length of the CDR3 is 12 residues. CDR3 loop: CASSPTNSPLHF. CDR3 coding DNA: TGTGCCAGCAGCCCTACCAATTCACCCCTCCACTTT.

The CDR3 DNA sequence: TGCAGCGTGGCCCTAAACAGGGGGCGGTCTGAAGCTTTCTTT. It yields the protein CSVALNRGRSEAFF. The chain couples TRBV29-1 to TRBJ1-1; 9 bases are a match to TRBD1. Trimming took 6 bases from V and 6 from J; bases not matched to a gene: 11. This CDR3 comprises 14 residues. Germline V gene lookup returns CDR1 SQVTM and CDR2 ANQGSEA.

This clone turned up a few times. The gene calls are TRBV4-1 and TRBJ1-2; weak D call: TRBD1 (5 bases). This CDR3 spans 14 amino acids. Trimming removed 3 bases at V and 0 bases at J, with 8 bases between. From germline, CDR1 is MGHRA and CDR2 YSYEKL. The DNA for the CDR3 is TGCGCCAGCAGCCAGGTGGACACTAACTATGGCTACACCTTC. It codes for CASSQVDTNYGYTF.

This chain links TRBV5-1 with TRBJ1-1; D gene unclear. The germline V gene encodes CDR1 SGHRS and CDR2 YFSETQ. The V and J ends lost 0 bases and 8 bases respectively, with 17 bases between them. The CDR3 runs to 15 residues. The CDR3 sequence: CASSLGVEESTEAFF. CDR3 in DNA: TGCGCCAGCAGCTTGGGAGTGGAAGAGTCAACCGAAGCTTTCTTT. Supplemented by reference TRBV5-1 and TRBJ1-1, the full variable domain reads KAGVTQTPRYLIKTRGQQVTLSCSPISGHRSVSWYQQTPGQGLQFLFEYFSETQRNKGNFPGRFSGRQFSNSRSEMNVSTLELGDSALYLCASSLGVEESTEAFFGQGTRLTVV.

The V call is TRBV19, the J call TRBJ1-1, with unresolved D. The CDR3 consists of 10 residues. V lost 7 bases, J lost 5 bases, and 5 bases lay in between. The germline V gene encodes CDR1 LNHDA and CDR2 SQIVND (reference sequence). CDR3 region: CASKNTEAFF. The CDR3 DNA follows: TGTGCCAGTAAAAATACTGAAGCTTTCTTT.

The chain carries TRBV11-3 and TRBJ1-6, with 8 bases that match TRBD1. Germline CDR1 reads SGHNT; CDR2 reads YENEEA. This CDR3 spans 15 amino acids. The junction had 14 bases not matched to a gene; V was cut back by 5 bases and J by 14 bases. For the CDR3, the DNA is TGTGCCAGCAGCGCTACCGGGACAGGCTTCAATGCCCTCCACTTT. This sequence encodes CASSATGTGFNALHF.

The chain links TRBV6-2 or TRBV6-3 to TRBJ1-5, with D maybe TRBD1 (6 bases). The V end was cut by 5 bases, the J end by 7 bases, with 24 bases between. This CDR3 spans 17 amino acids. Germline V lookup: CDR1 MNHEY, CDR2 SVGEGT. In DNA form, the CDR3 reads TGTGCCAGCAGTCTATGGGGGGGCAGGGAAAATATCCAGCCCCAGCATTTT. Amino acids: CASSLWGGRENIQPQHF.

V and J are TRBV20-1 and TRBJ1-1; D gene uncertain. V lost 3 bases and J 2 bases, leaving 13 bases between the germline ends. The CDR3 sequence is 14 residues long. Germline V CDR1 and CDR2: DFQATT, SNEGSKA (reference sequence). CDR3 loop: CSASPPTGNTEAFF. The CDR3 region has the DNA TGCAGTGCTAGTCCCCCGACGGGAAACACTGAAGCTTTCTTT.

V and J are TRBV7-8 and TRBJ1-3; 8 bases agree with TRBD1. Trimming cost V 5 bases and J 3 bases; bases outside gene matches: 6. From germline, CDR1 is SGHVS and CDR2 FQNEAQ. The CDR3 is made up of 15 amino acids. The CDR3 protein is CASSPRQGLGNTIYF. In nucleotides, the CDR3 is TGTGCCAGCAGCCCTAGACAGGGGCTTGGAAACACCATATATTTT.

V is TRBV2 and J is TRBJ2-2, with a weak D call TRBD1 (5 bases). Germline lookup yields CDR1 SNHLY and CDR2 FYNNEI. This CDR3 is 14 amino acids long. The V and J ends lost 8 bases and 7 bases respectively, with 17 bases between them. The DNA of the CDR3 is TGTGCCAGCGAAACCCAGGGATTGAACGGGGAGCTGTTTTTT. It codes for CASETQGLNGELFF.

Written as DNA, the CDR3 is TGTGCCAGCTCACGGACGGATGCCCTTTTGGAGACCCAGTACTTC. Translating it yields CASSRTDALLETQYF. The chain combines TRBV18 with TRBJ2-5; D unresolved. The CDR3 totals 15 residues. V was cut by 4 bases and J by 5 bases, with 17 bases left in between. Germline V gives CDR1 KGHSH, CDR2 LQKENI. Full variable domain (outside the CDR3, taken from reference TRBV18 and TRBJ2-5): NAGVMQNPRHLVRRRGQEARLRCSPMKGHSHVYWYRQLPEEGLKFMVYLQKENIIDESGMPKERFSAEFPKEGPSILRIQQVVRGDSAAYFCASSRTDALLETQYFGPGTRLLVL.

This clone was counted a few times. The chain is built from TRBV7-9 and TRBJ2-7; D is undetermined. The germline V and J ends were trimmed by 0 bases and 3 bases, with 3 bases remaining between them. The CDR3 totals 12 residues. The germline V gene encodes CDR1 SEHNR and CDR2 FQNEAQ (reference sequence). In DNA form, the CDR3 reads TGTGCCAGCAGCTTAGCAAACTACGAGCAGTACTTC. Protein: CASSLANYEQYF.

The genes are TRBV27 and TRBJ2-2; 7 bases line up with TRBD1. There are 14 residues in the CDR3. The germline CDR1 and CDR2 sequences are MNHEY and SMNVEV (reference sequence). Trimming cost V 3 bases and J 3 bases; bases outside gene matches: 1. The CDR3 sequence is CASSFGTDTGELFF. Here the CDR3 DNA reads TGTGCCAGCAGTTTTGGGACAGACACCGGGGAGCTGTTTTTT.

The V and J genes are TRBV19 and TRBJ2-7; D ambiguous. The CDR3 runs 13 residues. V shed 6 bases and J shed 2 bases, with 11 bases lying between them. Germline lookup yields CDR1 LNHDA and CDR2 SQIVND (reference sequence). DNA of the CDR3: TGTGCCAGTAGGAAGTATCCAGCCTACGAGCAGTACTTC. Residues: CASRKYPAYEQYF.